The clone carrying this T cell receptor (beta chain) occurred a few times. The antigen is undetermined. This sample stems from a study of CD8 T cells in ankylosing spondylitis. Study results and limitations: Some of these motif variants have turned up before, in reports on reactive arthritis synovial fluid and blood.

One entry per CDR3 protein, called by TCRdb with MiXCR from the 5' RACE reads. The sample lists under 400,000 distinct CDR3 sequences, approximately 10% occurring once. V was clipped by 0 bases and J by 9 bases, with 12 bases between them. Germline V gives CDR1 KGHSH, CDR2 LQKENI. This CDR3 is built from 14 residues. The receptor was isolated from a female donor with ankylosing spondylitis or in good health (not recorded which). The sequencing sample was made of blood, either unsorted or a sorted T cell fraction (not recorded which). This chain joins TRBV18 and TRBJ2-1; tentative D call: TRBD1 (5 bases). In nucleotides, the CDR3 is TGTGCCAGCTCACCACCGAACAGTGGGGCTGAGCAGTTCTTC. It translates to CASSPPNSGAEQFF.